One sample yielded the 6 T cell receptor beta chains listed below, sequenced in a study of beta chain features in type 1 diabetes. Antigen specificity for these receptors is unknown. The entirety of the isolated RNA underwent reverse transcription, so expressed TCRB transcripts were sequenced. The protocol was immunoSEQ multiplex PCR, while the TCRdb copy is restricted to in-frame clones and leaves out a portion. This sample has hundreds of thousands of clones, with roughly 9% found just once. Study-wide points: Moderate but significant shortening of TCRB CDR3s was recorded in all four CD4+ subsets from Type 1 diabetes patients.

Material for sequencing was central memory CD4+ T cells from blood. The receptor set was obtained from a man younger than 40 with type 1 diabetes.

This clone was seen ten or more times. This chain joins TRBV9 and TRBJ1-1; TRBD1 might be the D (5 bases). CDR3 length equals 14 residues. Trimming took off 6 bases at V and 1 base at J, with 13 bases between the two ends. From germline, CDR1 is SGDLS and CDR2 YYNGEE. The chain's CDR3 is CASTPPTANTEAFF. CDR3 coding DNA: TGTGCCAGCACCCCGCCGACAGCGAACACTGAAGCTTTCTTT.

This clone occurred a few times. This chain uses TRBV6-5 with TRBJ1-1; possibly TRBD1 for D (6 bases). Trimming pared 8 bases from V and 4 bases from J, leaving 11 bases between. The CDR3 has 12 residues. Germline CDR1 and CDR2: MNHEY and SVGAGI. The CDR3, as DNA: TGTGCCAGCGGCCGAGGGGGCACTGAAGCTTTCTTT. It specifies CASGRGGTEAFF.

This clone was counted many times. This sequence joins TRBV19 and TRBJ2-1, with a possible D match to TRBD2 (7 bases). Germline assignment: CDR1 LNHDA and CDR2 SQIVND (reference sequence). CDR3 length: 16 amino acids. V lost 3 bases and J lost 0, with 12 bases in between. The CDR3 is CASSIGGGSSYNEQFF. The CDR3 DNA is TGTGCCAGTAGTATTGGCGGGGGCTCCTCCTACAATGAGCAGTTCTTC.

The genes are TRBV5-4 and TRBJ1-5, with a possible D match to TRBD1 (5 bases). V was pared by 3 bases and J by 7 bases, with 14 bases between. The germline CDR1 and CDR2 sequences are SGHNT and YYREEE (reference sequence). This CDR3 contains 14 residues. CDR3 region: CASSSGPAWQPQHF. The CDR3 nucleotides are TGTGCCAGCAGCTCAGGGCCCGCCTGGCAGCCCCAGCATTTT. The entire variable domain, with the rest obtained from reference TRBV5-4 and TRBJ1-5, is as follows: ETGVTQSPTHLIKTRGQQVTLRCSSQSGHNTVSWYQQALGQGPQFIFQYYREEENGRGNFPPRFSGLQFPNYSSELNVNALELDDSALYLCASSSGPAWQPQHFGDGTRLSIL.

The sample holds a few counts of this clone. This rearrangement joins TRBV5-1 to TRBJ2-1; the match to TRBD2 covers 13 bases. The germline V gene encodes CDR1 SGHRS and CDR2 YFSETQ. Unmatched junction bases numbered 6, after V lost 0 bases and J lost 6 bases. This CDR3 is built from 17 residues. CDR3 sequence: CASSLVLGTSGANEQFF. CDR3 coding DNA: TGCGCCAGCAGCTTGGTCCTCGGGACTAGCGGGGCCAATGAGCAGTTCTTC. The complete variable domain, with remaining parts taken from reference TRBV5-1 and TRBJ2-1, reads KAGVTQTPRYLIKTRGQQVTLSCSPISGHRSVSWYQQTPGQGLQFLFEYFSETQRNKGNFPGRFSGRQFSNSRSEMNVSTLELGDSALYLCASSLVLGTSGANEQFFGPGTRLTVL.

The table lists this clone with many counts. The gene calls are TRBV7-9 and TRBJ2-6; 7 bases align to TRBD1. There are 17 residues in the CDR3. J was trimmed by 2 bases and V by 7 bases; bases with no gene match: 11. Germline-derived CDR1 and CDR2 are SEHNR and FQNEAQ (reference sequence). CDR3 coding DNA: TGTGCCAGCAACCCGATCCAGGGGGACCCTGGGGCCAACGTCCTGACTTTC. Residues: CASNPIQGDPGANVLTF. Combining the CDR3 with reference TRBV7-9 and TRBJ2-6 gives the whole variable domain DTGVSQNPRHKITKRGQNVTFRCDPISEHNRLYWYRQTLGQGPEFLTYFQNEAQLEKSRLLSDRFSAERPKGSFSTLEIQRTEQGDSAMYLCASNPIQGDPGANVLTFGAGSRLTVL.